These 26 T cell receptor beta chains came from one sample sequenced in a study of cytomegalovirus exposure and HLA in healthy donors. This PCR relied on a set of 60 Vbeta primers and 13 Jbeta primers. Some clones are missing from TCRdb's copy, which holds only in-frame ones; the method was immunoSEQ multiplex PCR. The data show under 150,000 clones, around 78% seen once. The sequenced sample was PBMCs. The origin of the receptors is a man in his forties or fifties in good health and CMV-seronegative.

The chain joins TRBV4-3 to TRBJ1-2, with D uncertain. Germline V lookup: CDR1 LGHNA, CDR2 YSLEER. The CDR3 is made up of 14 amino acids. The V gene lost 1 base and the J gene lost 4 bases, with 10 bases spanning the gap. The CDR3 reads CASSQVSVRYGYTF. The CDR3 DNA follows: TGCGCCAGCAGCCAAGTGTCCGTGCGCTATGGCTACACCTTC.

The CDR3 DNA sequence: TGTGCCAGCAGCTTGGCCGGACTAGCAGGTAATGAGCAGTTCTTC. It yields the protein CASSLAGLAGNEQFF. The genes are TRBV5-4 and TRBJ2-1; 8 nucleotides match TRBD2. Trimming at V came to 0 bases and at J to 7 bases, leaving 6 bases not matched to a gene. The CDR3 contains 15 residues. Germline loops: CDR1 SGHNT, CDR2 YYREEE (reference sequence).

The gene calls are TRBV18 and TRBJ2-2; the match to TRBD1 covers 8 bases. From germline, CDR1 is KGHSH and CDR2 LQKENI. The CDR3 runs to 15 residues. The J segment lost 4 bases and the V segment lost 4 bases, leaving 5 bases of the junction unmatched. The CDR3 protein is CASSQDRVPTGELFF. The CDR3 nucleotides read TGTGCCAGCTCACAGGACAGGGTTCCCACCGGGGAGCTGTTTTTT.

This clone was seen once. V is TRBV6-6 and J is TRBJ2-7; D is possibly TRBD2 (5 bases). The ends were cut back, 6 bases at V and 4 bases at J, with 10 bases in the middle. The CDR3 loop spans 12 amino acids. Looked up from germline, CDR1 is MNHNY and CDR2 is SVGAGI (reference sequence). The CDR3 DNA reads TGTGCCAGCAGCCCAACGGGGTACGAGCAGTACTTC. Translated, it gives CASSPTGYEQYF.

The J gene is TRBJ2-1, the V gene TRBV27; 7 bases are a match to TRBD1. The CDR3 contains 13 residues. Germline values: CDR1 MNHEY, CDR2 SMNVEV (reference sequence). V lost 3 bases to trimming and J lost 9 bases; unmatched junction nucleotides: 5. CDR3 amino acids: CASSFTGAGEQFF. CDR3 DNA sequence: TGTGCCAGCAGTTTCACAGGGGCCGGTGAGCAGTTCTTC.

The rearrangement joins TRBV4-1 to TRBJ1-3; D not certain. The CDR3 has 15 residues. V was shortened by 1 base and J by 2 bases, with 9 bases between the two germline ends. Germline assignment: CDR1 MGHRA and CDR2 YSYEKL. CDR3 protein: CASSQVGPPGNTIYF. CDR3 bases: TGCGCCAGCAGCCAAGTGGGCCCACCTGGAAACACCATATATTTT.

The rearrangement links TRBV29-1 to TRBJ2-5; 8 bases match TRBD1. V shed 8 bases and J 2 bases; nucleotides not matched to a gene: 4. Germline V CDR1 and CDR2: SQVTM, ANQGSEA. The CDR3 spans 12 residues. The CDR3, as DNA: TGCAGCTCTGGACAGGGTCAAGAGACCCAGTACTTC. It translates to CSSGQGQETQYF.

V usage is TRBV2 and J usage is TRBJ2-1, with D maybe TRBD1 (7 bases). Trimming left V 5 bases short and J 0 bases short, with 14 bases between. This CDR3 has 16 amino acids. CDR1 SNHLY and CDR2 FYNNEI come from the germline V gene. CDR3 nucleotides: TGTGCCAGCAGTCCACCAGGGGGGAGCTCCTACAATGAGCAGTTCTTC. Translating gives CASSPPGGSSYNEQFF.

The V and J genes are TRBV7-9 and TRBJ1-4; TRBD1 matches at 7 bases. CDR1 and CDR2 (germline): SEHNR, FQNEAQ (reference sequence). CDR3 length: 15 amino acids. J lost 6 bases, V lost 3 bases, and 7 bases had no gene match. CDR3: CASSFGGGGDEKLFF. CDR3 sequence (DNA): TGTGCCAGCAGCTTCGGAGGGGGCGGGGATGAAAAACTGTTTTTT.

The chain is built from TRBV6-5 and TRBJ2-7, with TRBD1 matching over 7 bases. The trim removed 7 bases at V and 1 base at J, leaving 4 bases unmatched. Germline assignment: CDR1 MNHEY and CDR2 SVGAGI. This CDR3 comprises 13 residues. The CDR3 loop is CASTRDSSYEQYF. The CDR3 nucleotides are TGTGCCAGCACTCGGGACAGTTCCTACGAGCAGTACTTC.

V and J are TRBV6-1 and TRBJ2-1; TRBD1 matches 9 bases. V trimming: 6 bases; J trimming: 6 bases; junction bases outside the gene matches: 6. The germline V gene has CDR1 MNHNS and CDR2 SASEGT. This CDR3 spans 14 amino acids. The CDR3 loop is CASSGTGRTNEQFF. The CDR3 region has the DNA TGTGCCAGCAGCGGGACAGGGCGGACCAATGAGCAGTTCTTC.

This clone was recorded only once. This chain joins TRBV30 and TRBJ2-3; 7 nucleotides agree with TRBD1. The CDR3 loop spans 14 amino acids. Germline trimming cut 5 bases from V and 0 bases from J; bases unmatched to any gene: 5. Germline lookup yields CDR1 GTSNPN and CDR2 SVGIG (reference sequence). In nucleotides, the CDR3 is TGTGCCTGGTCTTCAGGGGGAAGCACAGATACGCAGTATTTT. Protein product: CAWSSGGSTDTQYF.

This rearrangement joins TRBV4-1 to TRBJ1-5, with TRBD1 as a possible D gene (6 bases). CDR3 length equals 17 residues. With 3 bases removed from V and 0 bases from J, the gap between germline ends came to 15 bases. Germline lookup yields CDR1 MGHRA and CDR2 YSYEKL. CDR3 protein: CASSQSDSSYSNQPQHF. In nucleotides, the CDR3 is TGCGCCAGCAGCCAGTCGGACAGCAGTTATAGCAATCAGCCCCAGCATTTT.

The V call is TRBV28, the J call TRBJ2-7; 8 bases fit TRBD2. Looked up from germline, CDR1 is MDHEN and CDR2 is SYDVKM. The length of the CDR3 is 16 residues. J was trimmed by 4 bases and V by 6 bases; bases with no gene match: 14. Written as DNA, the CDR3 is TGTGCCAGCAGCGACCCGGGAGGGCAGGACCTTTACGAGCAGTACTTC. It specifies CASSDPGGQDLYEQYF.

The V and J genes are TRBV6-1 and TRBJ2-6; possible D gene TRBD1, 6 bases. Looked up from germline, CDR1 is MNHNS and CDR2 is SASEGT. Trimming took off 3 bases at V and 4 bases at J, with 10 bases between the two ends. The CDR3 is 15 amino acids. In DNA, the CDR3 is TGTGCCAGCAGTGATCAGGGGACGGGGGCCAACGTCCTGACTTTC. This encodes CASSDQGTGANVLTF.

CDR3 amino acids: CASSFTGTRGDEQFF. The CDR3 DNA reads TGTGCCAGCAGCTTTACCGGGACTAGGGGGGATGAGCAGTTCTTC. The chain employs TRBV9 and TRBJ2-1, with 8 nucleotides matching TRBD2. This CDR3 is 15 amino acids long. The J segment lost 8 bases and the V segment lost 4 bases, leaving 11 bases of the junction unmatched. Germline V CDR1 and CDR2: SGDLS, YYNGEE.

The chain combines TRBV9 with TRBJ1-3; 7 bases match TRBD1. The CDR3 consists of 14 residues. V shed 4 bases and J 3 bases; nucleotides not matched to a gene: 4. CDR1 SGDLS and CDR2 YYNGEE come from the germline V gene. CDR3 sequence reads: CASSPGGSGNTIYF. Here the CDR3 DNA reads TGTGCCAGCAGCCCAGGGGGGAGTGGAAACACCATATATTTT.

The CDR3 loop is CASSSGAGGNEKLFF. As DNA, the CDR3 is TGTGCCAGCAGCTCGGGAGCAGGGGGTAATGAAAAACTGTTTTTT. The V call is TRBV7-6, the J call TRBJ1-4; TRBD1 aligns across 7 bases. The CDR3 runs to 15 residues. J gave up 4 bases and V 4 bases, and 6 bases lay outside the gene matches. The germline V gene has CDR1 SGHVS and CDR2 FNYEAQ.

This chain uses TRBV5-6 with TRBJ2-1, with 13 bases lining up with TRBD2. The length of the CDR3 is 16 residues. Germline V CDR1 and CDR2: SGHDT, YYEEEE. With 4 bases clipped from V and 4 bases from J, the junction kept 5 bases outside the gene matches. CDR3 nucleotide sequence: TGTGCCAGCAGCGGCGGACTAGCGGGAGCTTACAATGAGCAGTTCTTC. Its translation is CASSGGLAGAYNEQFF.

In DNA, the CDR3 is TGTGCCAGCAGTGAAGCACGGGTGGGCACTGAAGCTTTCTTT. This sequence encodes CASSEARVGTEAFF. V gene TRBV2 combines with J gene TRBJ1-1; no clear D. This CDR3 contains 14 residues. The ends were cut back, 0 bases at V and 4 bases at J, with 9 bases in the middle. Looked up from germline, CDR1 is SNHLY and CDR2 is FYNNEI.

V gene TRBV30 combines with J gene TRBJ2-7, with TRBD1 matching 7 bases. V shed 2 bases, J shed 2 bases, and the junction held 12 bases outside the gene matches. Germline lookup yields CDR1 GTSNPN and CDR2 SVGIG (reference sequence). There are 16 residues in the CDR3. The DNA of the CDR3 is TGTGCCTGGAGTACCGGTGGGGACAGATACACCTACGAGCAGTACTTC. Amino acids: CAWSTGGDRYTYEQYF.

The chain combines TRBV6-1 with TRBJ1-1; possible D gene TRBD1, 6 bases. The ends were cut back, 5 bases at V and 3 bases at J, with 10 bases in the middle. CDR3 length: 13 residues. The germline CDR1 and CDR2 sequences are MNHNS and SASEGT. The CDR3 protein is CASSLNRDTEAFF. CDR3 DNA: TGTGCCAGCAGTCTGAACAGGGACACTGAAGCTTTCTTT.

The V call is TRBV21-1, the J call TRBJ2-7; TRBD1 was called by the table and not checked on the DNA. TRBV21-1 is assigned pseudogene status. This CDR3 spans 17 amino acids. CDR3 amino acids: CASSKGTGPRTLYEQYF. The CDR3 region has the DNA TGTGCCAGCAGCAAAGGTACAGGGCCCCGCACCCTCTACGAGCAGTACTTC.

This chain connects TRBV2 to TRBJ2-7; 8 bases fit TRBD2. CDR1 is SNHLY, CDR2 FYNNEI, per germline. Trimming removed 3 bases from V and 1 base from J; junction bases left unmatched: 2. The CDR3 has 14 amino acids. CDR3: CASSELAGSYEQYF. For the CDR3, the DNA is TGTGCCAGCAGTGAGTTAGCGGGGTCCTACGAGCAGTACTTC.

The V call is TRBV7-6, the J call TRBJ2-1; 12 bases align to TRBD2. CDR1 and CDR2 (germline): SGHVS, FNYEAQ. This CDR3 is built from 18 residues. V lost 1 base to trimming and J lost 3 bases; unmatched junction nucleotides: 7. In DNA form, the CDR3 reads TGTGCCAGCAGCTTAGGACCTAGCGGGAGGGCTAACTACAATGAGCAGTTCTTC. It codes for CASSLGPSGRANYNEQFF.

This rearrangement joins TRBV11-3 to TRBJ2-1; D is possibly TRBD2 (6 bases). V was shortened by 6 bases and J by 6 bases, with 9 bases between the two germline ends. The CDR3 is 12 residues long. Germline CDR1 SGHNT, CDR2 YENEEA. CDR3: CASSGRSNEQFF. The CDR3 region has the DNA TGTGCCAGCAGTGGGAGGTCCAATGAGCAGTTCTTC.